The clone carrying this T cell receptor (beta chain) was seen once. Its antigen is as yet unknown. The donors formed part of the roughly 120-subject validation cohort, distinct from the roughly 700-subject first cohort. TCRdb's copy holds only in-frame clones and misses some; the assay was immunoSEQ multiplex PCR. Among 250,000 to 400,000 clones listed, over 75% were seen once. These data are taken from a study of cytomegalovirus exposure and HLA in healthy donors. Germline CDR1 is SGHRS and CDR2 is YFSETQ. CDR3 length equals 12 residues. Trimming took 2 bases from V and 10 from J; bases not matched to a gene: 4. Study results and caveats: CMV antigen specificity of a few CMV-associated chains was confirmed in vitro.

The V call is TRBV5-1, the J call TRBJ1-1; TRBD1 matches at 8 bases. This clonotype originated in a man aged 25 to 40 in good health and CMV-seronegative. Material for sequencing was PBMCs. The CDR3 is CASSLQGVRAFF. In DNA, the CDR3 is TGCGCCAGCAGCTTACAGGGGGTTCGAGCTTTCTTT.